Shown below are 11 T cell receptor beta chains from a single sample sequenced in a study of identifying expanded T cells in peripheral blood. Clones were sequenced by immunoSEQ multiplex PCR, and TCRdb holds only the in-frame ones, with some missing. The table has approximately 110,000 clones, 88% seen once. Sequencing was done on a sample of blood. The source of these receptors is a person aged 18 to 70 in good health.

J is TRBJ2-1 and V is TRBV5-1; D remains unclear. This CDR3 region has 13 residues. CDR1 and CDR2 from the germline V gene are SGHRS and YFSETQ. The V and J ends lost 1 base and 4 bases respectively, with 6 bases between them. In DNA form, the CDR3 reads TGCGCCAGCAGCTTGAGCCAGTACAATGAGCAGTTCTTC. Translation: CASSLSQYNEQFF. Full variable domain (outside the CDR3, taken from reference TRBV5-1 and TRBJ2-1): KAGVTQTPRYLIKTRGQQVTLSCSPISGHRSVSWYQQTPGQGLQFLFEYFSETQRNKGNFPGRFSGRQFSNSRSEMNVSTLELGDSALYLCASSLSQYNEQFFGPGTRLTVL.

This clone was seen only once. The chain links TRBV5-1 to TRBJ1-4; maybe TRBD1 (6 bases). The CDR3 is made up of 14 amino acids. Trimming shortened V by 4 bases and J by 6 bases, and 13 bases separated the two germline ends. Per germline, CDR1 SGHRS and CDR2 YFSETQ. CDR3 DNA sequence: TGCGCCAGCAGCCCGGGAGGGGGATATGAAAAACTGTTTTTT. This encodes CASSPGGGYEKLFF. Filled out from reference TRBV5-1 and TRBJ1-4, the complete variable domain reads KAGVTQTPRYLIKTRGQQVTLSCSPISGHRSVSWYQQTPGQGLQFLFEYFSETQRNKGNFPGRFSGRQFSNSRSEMNVSTLELGDSALYLCASSPGGGYEKLFFGSGTQLSVL.

This clone has a handful of counts. The chain has TRBV5-8 and TRBJ2-5; the D gene could be TRBD1 or TRBD2 (6 bases each). CDR3 size: 16 residues. V was pared by 2 bases and J by 5 bases, with 19 bases between. Looked up from germline, CDR1 is SGHTS and CDR2 is YDEGEE. The CDR3 nucleotides are TGTGCCAGCAGCTTTCGGGGGCAGGGGTCAGGGGAGACCCAGTACTTC. Amino acids: CASSFRGQGSGETQYF.

This clone was counted between two and nine times. This chain joins TRBV7-3 and TRBJ2-2; 7 bases are shared with TRBD1. With V trimmed by 5 bases and J by 0 bases, 3 bases remained unmatched. The CDR3 contains 15 residues. Looked up from germline, CDR1 is SGHTA and CDR2 is FQGTGA. CDR3 region: CASSPDRTNTGELFF. Written as DNA, the CDR3 is TGTGCCAGCAGCCCGGACAGGACGAACACCGGGGAGCTGTTTTTT. Full variable domain (rest looked up from reference TRBV7-3 and TRBJ2-2): GAGVSQTPSNKVTEKGKYVELRCDPISGHTALYWYRQSLGQGPEFLIYFQGTGAADDSGLPNDRFFAVRPEGSVSTLKIQRTERGDSAVYLCASSPDRTNTGELFFGEGSRLTVL.

This clone was found once. The chain has TRBV7-9 and TRBJ2-3, with unresolved D. Germline V gene lookup returns CDR1 SEHNR and CDR2 FQNEAQ (reference sequence). The CDR3 has 14 amino acids. Between the trimmed V and J ends, which lost 3 bases and 2 bases, there was a span of 9 bases. The CDR3 sequence is CASSFSTSTDTQYF. The CDR3 DNA reads TGTGCCAGCAGCTTCTCCACCTCCACAGATACGCAGTATTTT.

CDR3 sequence (DNA): TGTGCCAGCAGCCCTAGCTCCCTCGGTACGCAGTATTTT. As protein: CASSPSSLGTQYF. This chain uses TRBV7-9 with TRBJ2-3; D possibly corresponds to TRBD2 (5 bases). Germline CDR1 reads SEHNR; CDR2 reads FQNEAQ (reference sequence). The CDR3 totals 13 residues. V lost 5 bases and J 8 bases, leaving 14 bases between the germline ends.

The chain joins TRBV20-1 to TRBJ2-3; possibly TRBD2 for D (5 bases). V lost 1 base, J lost 7 bases, and 6 bases lay in between. The CDR3 runs to 11 residues. Per germline, CDR1 DFQATT and CDR2 SNEGSKA (reference sequence). The CDR3 protein is CSARAGNTQYF. The DNA of the CDR3 is TGCAGTGCTAGAGCGGGGAATACGCAGTATTTT.

This clone was seen only a few times. J is TRBJ2-2 and V is TRBV25-1; D unresolved. The CDR3 has 14 amino acids. Germline V gene lookup returns CDR1 MGHDK and CDR2 SYGVNS. V was shortened by 0 bases and J by 3 bases, with 5 bases between the two germline ends. CDR3 bases: TGTGCCAGCAGTGAATACGTCGACACCGGGGAGCTGTTTTTT. It is translated as CASSEYVDTGELFF. The variable domain in full, with the rest retrieved from reference TRBV25-1 and TRBJ2-2, is EADIYQTPRYLVIGTGKKITLECSQTMGHDKMYWYQQDPGMELHLIHYSYGVNSTEKGDLSSESTVSRIRTEHFPLTLESARPSHTSQYLCASSEYVDTGELFFGEGSRLTVL.

There are a few counts of this clone. J is TRBJ1-3 and V is TRBV14; TRBD1 agrees at 7 bases. The V gene end was trimmed by 4 bases and the J gene end by 4 bases; junction bases not matched to a gene: 1. Germline loops: CDR1 SGHDN, CDR2 FVKESK. The CDR3 is 13 amino acids. The CDR3 loop is CASSPQGGNTIYF. The CDR3 nucleotides read TGTGCCAGCAGCCCACAGGGGGGAAACACCATATATTTT.

This chain links TRBV6-5 with TRBJ1-3; D not resolved. V dropped 0 bases and J dropped 4 bases, with 13 bases sitting between them. Germline V gene lookup returns CDR1 MNHEY and CDR2 SVGAGI. The CDR3 covers 16 residues. The CDR3 nucleotides are TGTGCCAGCAGTTACTCGATCTTGGGTCCCGGAAACACCATATATTTT. It codes for CASSYSILGPGNTIYF.

V is TRBV2 and J is TRBJ2-2; 12 bases fit TRBD2. The germline CDR1 and CDR2 sequences are SNHLY and FYNNEI. J was trimmed by 5 bases and V by 10 bases; bases with no gene match: 8. The CDR3 is 15 residues long. The CDR3 region is CAIMKTSGGTGELFF. The CDR3 region has the DNA TGTGCCATAATGAAGACTAGCGGGGGAACCGGGGAGCTGTTTTTT.